Listed below are T cell receptor beta chains from one sample, sequenced in a study of blood T cell repertoires in COVID-19. The repertoire was sequenced with immunoSEQ multiplex PCR; TCRdb's copy has only in-frame clones and lacks some. Of roughly 80,000 clones detected, roughly 89% appear once; the ten largest clones hold under 2.5%. Specimen: peripheral blood. The receptors originated from a woman aged 45-60 years in a cohort sampled during active COVID-19. Each CDR3 is given with its conserved first and last residue. The order of the fields is V gene, clone size, J gene, D gene, CDR3 DNA, CDR3 protein. D genes are given only for firm matches. Not every row has a clone size; where given, it reads once, few, many or a size class.

TRBV7-9	.	TRBJ1-4	.	TGTGCCAGCAGCTTAGTCGCGGGGTTAGGTGGTGAAAAACTGTTTTTT	CASSLVAGLGGEKLFF
TRBV24-1	.	TRBJ2-2	.	TGTGCCACCAGTGATGGGGCCGATAACACCGGGGAGCTGTTTTTT	CATSDGADNTGELFF
TRBV7-9	.	TRBJ2-4	.	TGTGCCAGCAGGCCAGCAGGGTTCGAAAACATTCAGTACTTC	CASRPAGFENIQYF
TRBV27	.	TRBJ1-4	.	TGTGCCAGCAAGCCGTTCGGGGGGCTAGGTGAAAAACTGTTTTTT	CASKPFGGLGEKLFF
TRBV6-1	.	TRBJ2-7	TRBD2	TGTGCCAGCAGTGAAGCTCTAGCGGGAGGAGGCGAGCAGTACTTC	CASSEALAGGGEQYF
TRBV5-1	.	TRBJ2-3	.	TGCGCCAGCAGCTTGGTCCCAGGTAACACAGATACGCAGTATTTT	CASSLVPGNTDTQYF
TRBV19	.	TRBJ2-3	.	TGTGCCACTTCCCGGACAGCTAGCACAGATACGCAGTATTTT	CATSRTASTDTQYF
TRBV9	.	TRBJ2-1	TRBD2	TGTGCCAGCAGCGCCCCTAGCGGGACGCTCGGCAATGAGCAGTTCTTC	CASSAPSGTLGNEQFF
TRBV5-8	few	TRBJ2-1	.	TGTGCCAGCAGCCCGGTGGGATTGGGCAGGGGTGAGCAGTTCTTC	CASSPVGLGRGEQFF
TRBV9	.	TRBJ2-5	.	TGTGCCAGCAGCGAGCTAGGGGGTGAGACCCAGTACTTC	CASSELGGETQYF
TRBV28	.	TRBJ1-4	.	TGTGCCAGCAGGGCCGGGGGGATTAATGAAAAACTGTTTTTT	CASRAGGINEKLFF
TRBV5-4	.	TRBJ2-1	.	TGTGCCAGCAGCTTGGACCAGGGTAACTACAATGAGCAGTTCTTC	CASSLDQGNYNEQFF
TRBV29-1	.	TRBJ1-1	.	TGCAGCGTTGAATCACCCCCGGGCACTGAAGCTTTCTTT	CSVESPPGTEAFF
TRBV4-1	.	TRBJ1-3	.	TGCGCCAGCAGCCCTTCGGTCGGTGGTTACACCATATATTTT	CASSPSVGGYTIYF
TRBV5-4	.	TRBJ2-1	.	TGTGCCAGCAGCTCATACAATGAGCAGTTCTTC	CASSSYNEQFF
TRBV5-5	once	TRBJ2-1	TRBD2	TGTGCCAGCAGCCGGGCGCTGGCGGGAGTTAGGGTTACCTACAATGAGCAGTTCTTC	CASSRALAGVRVTYNEQFF
TRBV18	.	TRBJ2-5	.	TGTGCCAGCTCACCACGGGGGCCAGGTACTAATAAGGAGACCCAGTACTTC	CASSPRGPGTNKETQYF
TRBV7-8	.	TRBJ2-2	TRBD2	TGTGCCAGCAGCCTGGCTAGCGGGAACACCGGGGAGCTGTTTTTT	CASSLASGNTGELFF
TRBV4-1	few	TRBJ2-2	TRBD2	TGCGCCAGCAGCCAAGACCCGGGACTAGCGGGAACCGGGGAGCTGTTTTTT	CASSQDPGLAGTGELFF
TRBV9	.	TRBJ2-7	TRBD1	TGTGCCAGCAGCTTTCAGGACAGGTCCCACGAGCAGTACTTC	CASSFQDRSHEQYF
TRBV27	.	TRBJ1-5	.	TGTGCCAGCAGAACTTATAGCAATCAGCCCCAGCATTTT	CASRTYSNQPQHF
TRBV27	.	TRBJ2-1	TRBD2	TGTGCCAGCAGGGGAGAGGGACTAGCGGCACGGGGTGAGCAGTTCTTC	CASRGEGLAARGEQFF
TRBV29-1	.	TRBJ2-1	.	TGCAGCGTTTACCGACAGGCGGGTGAGCAGTTCTTC	CSVYRQAGEQFF
TRBV7-9	few	TRBJ1-5	.	TGTGCCAGCAGCCCCGGGACAACTGCTAATCAGCCCCAGCATTTT	CASSPGTTANQPQHF
TRBV11-2	.	TRBJ2-1	.	TGTGCCAGCAGCTTAGACAGGGTTGGTGAGCAGTTCTTC	CASSLDRVGEQFF
TRBV5-1	.	TRBJ1-2	.	TGCGCCAGCAGCTTTCAACAGGGCTATGGCTACACCTTC	CASSFQQGYGYTF
TRBV7-8	.	TRBJ2-1	TRBD1	TGTGCCAGCAGCTTAAGCTCGGGCCTGATCGGACAGGGCTACAATGAGCAGTTCTTC	CASSLSSGLIGQGYNEQFF
TRBV5-1	.	TRBJ1-2	.	TGCGCCAGCAGCTCCTCCGCAGGGCCCAACTATGGCTACACCTTC	CASSSSAGPNYGYTF
TRBV5-1	.	TRBJ1-1	TRBD1	TGCGCCAGCAGCTTGGACACAGGGGGCGCGGCTGAAGCTTTCTTT	CASSLDTGGAAEAFF
TRBV12-5	once	TRBJ2-7	TRBD2	TGTGCTAGTGGTTACCGCGGGAGGCCGGGCGAGCAGTACTTC	CASGYRGRPGEQYF
TRBV29-1	.	TRBJ2-7	.	TGCAGCGTTGAAGGTACAGGGCTGTACGAGCAGTACTTC	CSVEGTGLYEQYF
TRBV28	.	TRBJ1-1	.	TGTGCCAGCAGTCCCCGGGCAGGGGCGAGTGGAGCTTTCTTT	CASSPRAGASGAFF
TRBV5-1	.	TRBJ2-5	TRBD2	TGCGCCAGCAGCTTTGGGAGGGGACAGACCCAGTACTTC	CASSFGRGQTQYF
TRBV18	.	TRBJ1-2	.	TGTGCCAGCTCACCGGTGTCAGGGGCCTCTAACTATGGCTACACCTTC	CASSPVSGASNYGYTF
TRBV10-2	.	TRBJ1-1	.	TGCGCCAGCAGCGGACTAGAACAGGGGAACACTGAAGCTTTCTTT	CASSGLEQGNTEAFF
TRBV5-1	.	TRBJ1-4	.	TGCGCCAGCAGCTCGAGGGTCGTCAGCACTAATGAAAAACTGTTTTTT	CASSSRVVSTNEKLFF
TRBV29-1	.	TRBJ1-1	TRBD1	TGCAGCGTTGGACAGGGGGCCTCTGAAGCTTTCTTT	CSVGQGASEAFF
TRBV30	.	TRBJ2-3	.	TGTGCCTGGAACGGGGGCACAGATACGCAGTATTTT	CAWNGGTDTQYF
TRBV28	.	TRBJ2-2	.	TGTGCCAGCAGTTTCGCCAGGGGCGGAGGCACCGGGGAGCTGTTTTTT	CASSFARGGGTGELFF
TRBV5-1	.	TRBJ1-2	TRBD1	TGCGCCAGCAGGGGTGGACAGGCAAACTATGGCTACACCTTC	CASRGGQANYGYTF
TRBV2	.	TRBJ2-1	TRBD2	TGTGCCAGCAGTGAAGCCGGGACTAGCGGGCCCAGCTCCTACAATGAGCAGTTCTTC	CASSEAGTSGPSSYNEQFF
TRBV5-1	.	TRBJ2-2	TRBD2	TGCGCCAGCAGCTTGCTCGGACTAGCGGGAGATGGTGGGGAGCTGTTTTTT	CASSLLGLAGDGGELFF
TRBV5-1	once	TRBJ1-4	TRBD1	TGCGCCAGCACCGGGACAGGGGTAGCACGAGAAAAACTGTTTTTT	CASTGTGVAREKLFF
TRBV7-2	few	TRBJ2-2	TRBD2	TGTGCCAGCAGCTTAACCCTAACTAGCGACCTAAACACCGGGGAGCTGTTTTTT	CASSLTLTSDLNTGELFF
TRBV27	.	TRBJ2-7	TRBD1	TGTGCCAGCAGCACGCAGGGGGCCTACGAGCAGTACTTC	CASSTQGAYEQYF
TRBV3-1/TRBV3-2	.	TRBJ2-5	.	TGTGCCAGCAGCCAAGGAGGGCAGCAAGAGACCCAGTACTTC	CASSQGGQQETQYF
TRBV28	.	TRBJ2-7	TRBD2	TGTGCCAGCACCAAGCGGGACTCGAACGGGCAGTACTTC	CASTKRDSNGQYF
TRBV11-2	once	TRBJ1-4	TRBD1	TGTGCCAGCAGCTTCTGGACAGGGGGTGAAAAACTGTTTTTT	CASSFWTGGEKLFF
TRBV6-5	.	TRBJ2-3	TRBD2	TGTGCCAGCAACAGACTAGCGGGGTCCACAGATACGCAGTATTTT	CASNRLAGSTDTQYF
TRBV24-1	.	TRBJ2-5	TRBD2	TGTGCCACCAGTGCTTCTGGGAGGGGACAAGAGACCCAGTACTTC	CATSASGRGQETQYF
TRBV28	.	TRBJ2-3	.	TGTGCCAGCAGTTTGAGTTCAGGGAACGCAGATACGCAGTATTTT	CASSLSSGNADTQYF
TRBV12-5	.	TRBJ1-4	TRBD1	TGTGCTAGTGGTTTGGGGACAGGGGGCCTGGGAAAACTGTTTTTT	CASGLGTGGLGKLFF
TRBV2	.	TRBJ1-6	TRBD1	TGTGCCAGCAGTCGGGACAGGGGCGCCGCCGGTAATTCACCCCTCCACTTT	CASSRDRGAAGNSPLHF
TRBV24-1	.	TRBJ2-1	TRBD2	TGTGCCACCAGTGAAAGCGGGAGGGCCGGAGAGCAGTTCTTC	CATSESGRAGEQFF
TRBV24-1	.	TRBJ2-2	.	TGTGCCACCAGTGACCGAAGCCGGTCTGGGCTGTTTTTT	CATSDRSRSGLFF
TRBV11-3	.	TRBJ2-1	.	TGTGCCAGCAGCTTAAACGGCTACAATGAGCAGTTCTTC	CASSLNGYNEQFF
TRBV7-6	.	TRBJ2-2	TRBD2	TGTGCCAGCAGCTTAGCGACTAGCGGGGGGGCTACCGGGGAGCTGTTTTTT	CASSLATSGGATGELFF